This TCR beta chain was profiled in a study of T cells after yellow fever vaccination. Study-wide results and caveats: Researchers noted that a small share of clonotypes showed up in both CD4 and CD8 compartments.

Synthesis of TCR cDNA relied on 5'RACE template switching, which attached a universal primer site and UMIs. TCRdb called the 5' RACE reads again in MiXCR, with one record for every CDR3 protein. The data hold 150,000 to 200,000 distinct CDR3 sequences, with about 6% observed a single time. A word on this clonotype: As yet, its antigen is unknown.

Germline-derived CDR1 and CDR2 are ENHRY and SYGVKD. This CDR3 region has 15 residues. V was clipped by 6 bases and J by 4 bases, with 15 bases between them. This TCR was recovered from a man younger than 30 who received the YFV17D yellow fever vaccine. The sample was CD4+ T cells sorted from PBMCs, taken on the day of the first yellow fever vaccination. This chain links TRBV10-3 with TRBJ2-2; D is ambiguous. The CDR3 here is CAISSGLLCTGELFF. Written as DNA, the CDR3 is TGTGCCATCAGCTCCGGGCTCCTCTGCACCGGGGAGCTGTTTTTT.